These T cell receptor beta chains were read from a single sample in a study of CXCR3-negative and CXCR3-positive naive CD8 T cells. TCRdb reprocessed the 5' RACE reads and stores each CDR3 protein as one record, lacking DNA. The listing contains tens of thousands of distinct CDR3 sequences. Sequenced: naive CXCR3+ CD8+ T cells from blood. The source of these receptors is a human donor in good health. Some clones in this sample may be carry-over from other donors' samples. Both conserved end residues are part of each CDR3.

>TRBV29-1|TRBJ1-1
CSVERGGNTEAFF
>TRBV4-1|TRBJ1-1
CASSLDRPGTEAFF
>TRBV29-1|TRBJ1-4
CTPGEGGEKLFF
>TRBV28|TRBJ1-5
CASSFIQATYQPQHF
>TRBV29-1|TRBJ2-1
CSVYTTTTHEQFF
>TRBV28|TRBJ2-7
CASSLAGSYPDYEQYF
>TRBV28|TRBJ2-2
CASTKLPGDLRTGELFF
>TRBV27|TRBJ1-5
CASSQNRGNQPQHF
>TRBV29-1|TRBJ1-1
CSVVVPPQQTPEAFF
>TRBV7-9|TRBJ1-6
CASSLKGSSYNSPLHF
>TRBV27|TRBJ1-1
CASSLVKDTEAFF
>TRBV5-1|TRBJ2-3
CASSFAGTTDTQYF
>TRBV28|TRBJ2-7
CASSPASPHLSYEQYF
>TRBV7-9|TRBJ2-1
CASPGGFHNEQFF
>TRBV9|TRBJ2-1
CASSVEELDEQFF